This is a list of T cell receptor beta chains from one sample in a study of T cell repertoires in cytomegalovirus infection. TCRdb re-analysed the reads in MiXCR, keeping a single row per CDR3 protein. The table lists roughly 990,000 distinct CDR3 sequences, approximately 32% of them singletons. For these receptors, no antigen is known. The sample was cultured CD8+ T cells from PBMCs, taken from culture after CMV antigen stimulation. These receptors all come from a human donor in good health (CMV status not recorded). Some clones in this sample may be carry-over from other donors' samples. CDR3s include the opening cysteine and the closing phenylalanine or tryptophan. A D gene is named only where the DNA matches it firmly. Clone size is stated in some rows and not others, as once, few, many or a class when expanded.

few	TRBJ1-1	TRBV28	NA	CASSSSLRVGTEAFF
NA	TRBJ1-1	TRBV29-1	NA	CSVDFETEAFF
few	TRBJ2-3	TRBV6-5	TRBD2	CASSYYPSGEGTDTQYF
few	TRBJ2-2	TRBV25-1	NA	CASIGKGGTNTGELFF
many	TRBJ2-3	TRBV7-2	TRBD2	CASSAAGGPSTDTQYF
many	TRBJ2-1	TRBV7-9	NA	CASSSSNEQFF
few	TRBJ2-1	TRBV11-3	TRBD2	CASSPTSGGQYNEQFF
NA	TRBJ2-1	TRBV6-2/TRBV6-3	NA	CATFDGGSYNEQFF
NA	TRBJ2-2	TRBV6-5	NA	CASSYRPTGNRDNQLNTGELFF
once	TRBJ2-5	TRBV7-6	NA	CVSSLPPGQLNQETQYF
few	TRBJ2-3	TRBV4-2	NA	CASSAERWGDGADTQYF
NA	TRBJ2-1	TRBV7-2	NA	CASSLVPSGTEQFF
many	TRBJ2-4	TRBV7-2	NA	CASSLAPHALGVNIQYF
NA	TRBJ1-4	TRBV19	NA	CASSIDDAANEKLFF
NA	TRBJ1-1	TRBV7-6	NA	CASSLVPWFGTFF
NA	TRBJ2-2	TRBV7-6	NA	CASSPLGSDTGELFF
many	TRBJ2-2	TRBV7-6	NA	CASSPTGAGELFF
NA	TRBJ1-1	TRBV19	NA	CASNPTRSQPFHEAFF
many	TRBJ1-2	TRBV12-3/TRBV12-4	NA	CASSLWGRRDYGYTF
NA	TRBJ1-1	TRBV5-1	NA	CASSLHPDEAFF
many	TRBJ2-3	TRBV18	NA	CASSPPRVGAATDTQYF
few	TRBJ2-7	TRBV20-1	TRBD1	CSAPGQSYEQYF
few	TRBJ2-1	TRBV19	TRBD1	CVSRRGHEQFF
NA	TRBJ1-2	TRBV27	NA	CASSLFGGDGYTF
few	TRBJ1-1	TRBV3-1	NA	CASSQGPAGFPEAFF
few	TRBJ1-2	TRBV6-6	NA	CASSYLNSDYGYTF
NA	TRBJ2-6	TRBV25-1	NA	CASSEPISGANVLTF
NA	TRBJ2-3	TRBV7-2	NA	CASIRGRPSTNTQYF
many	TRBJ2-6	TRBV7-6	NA	CASSRRSSGANVLTF
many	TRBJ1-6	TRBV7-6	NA	CASSPRGNSPLHF
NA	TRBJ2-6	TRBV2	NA	CASSEGNPFRTPNSGANVLTF
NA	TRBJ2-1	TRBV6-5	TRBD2	CASSYSSGGVNNEQFF
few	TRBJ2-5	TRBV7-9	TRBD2	CASSFLLQRGYQETQYF
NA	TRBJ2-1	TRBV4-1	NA	CASSQVENNEQFF
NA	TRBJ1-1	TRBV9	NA	CASSPQHTEAFF
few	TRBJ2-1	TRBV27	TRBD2	CASSLIAGGPFNEQFF
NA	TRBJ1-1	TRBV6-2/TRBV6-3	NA	CATTIKNTEAFF
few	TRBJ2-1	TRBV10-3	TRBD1	CAIRPTTGDWKDDEQFF
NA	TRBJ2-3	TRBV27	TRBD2	CASTPGGRGLTDTQYF
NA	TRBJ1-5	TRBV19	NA	CASQREGRRGNQPQHF
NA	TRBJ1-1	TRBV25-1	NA	CASSEHQNTEAFF
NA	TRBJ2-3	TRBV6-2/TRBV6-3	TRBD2	CASSSLSLAGASTDTQYF
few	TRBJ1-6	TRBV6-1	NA	CASPWGGAESPLHF
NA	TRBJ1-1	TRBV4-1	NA	CASSQPGLNTEAFF
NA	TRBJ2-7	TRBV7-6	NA	CASSPRGGGSEQYF
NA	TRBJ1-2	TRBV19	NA	CASMGFFGDYGYTF
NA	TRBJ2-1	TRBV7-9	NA	CASSLLSAREQFF
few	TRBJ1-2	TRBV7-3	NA	CASSSLRERNYGYTF
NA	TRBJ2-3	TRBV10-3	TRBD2	CAINTLAGGSTDTQYF
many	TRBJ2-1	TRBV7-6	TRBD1	CASSLGDRGTEHNEQFF
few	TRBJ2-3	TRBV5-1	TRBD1	CASRSGQDGTDTQYF
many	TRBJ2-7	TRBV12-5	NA	CASGFNPSYEQYF
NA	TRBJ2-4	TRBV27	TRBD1	CASSRQGAENIQYF